This T cell receptor (beta chain) was sequenced for a study of PD-1 blockade in classical Hodgkin lymphoma. Study-wide results and limits: The study reported lower baseline TCR diversity in newly diagnosed patients than in healthy donors. Anyone who began nivolumab under 1 year after ASCT was excluded.

The CDR3 sequence is 16 residues long. V lost 3 bases, J lost 3 bases, and 17 bases lay in between. Germline V gene data show CDR1 as MDHEN and CDR2 as SYDVKM. By sample fraction, this clone is medium-sized (0.01 to 0.1%). Its antigen is not identified. Brentuximab vedotin exposure varied among the patients, all of whom had relapsed after autologous stem cell transplantation. Sequenced by immunoSEQ multiplex PCR; TCRdb stores in-frame clones only, minus some. The table lists 20,000 to 25,000 clones, 65% to 90% of them singletons. The chain has TRBV28 and TRBJ1-1; D call uncertain. Sequencing used peripheral blood mononuclear cells (PBMCs), obtained before the second cycle of nivolumab. The clonotype comes from a human donor with classical Hodgkin lymphoma. CDR3 sequence: CASSLEYLPGDTEAFF. DNA of the CDR3: TGTGCCAGCAGTTTGGAGTATCTCCCCGGGGACACTGAAGCTTTCTTT.